One and the same sample provided the 30 T cell receptor beta chains below, sequenced in a study of T cells in pancreatic ductal adenocarcinoma. Some clones are missing from TCRdb's copy, which holds only in-frame ones; the method was immunoSEQ multiplex PCR. The data show over 7,000 clones, 89% seen once. Surgery without prior neoadjuvant therapy was the treatment of the selected pancreatic ductal adenocarcinoma patients. Sequenced input: PBMCs. The source of these receptors is a human donor with pancreatic ductal adenocarcinoma.

The chain employs TRBV18 and TRBJ2-7; D unresolved. The CDR3 is 15 residues long. Per germline, CDR1 KGHSH and CDR2 LQKENI. V dropped 6 bases and J dropped 3 bases, with 18 bases sitting between them. CDR3 region: CASSVTLDGRYEQYF. The CDR3 DNA is TGTGCCAGCTCGGTCACCCTCGATGGGCGCTACGAGCAGTACTTC.

The V gene is TRBV2, the J gene TRBJ1-4; 11 bases are shared with TRBD1. The trim removed 6 bases at V and 7 bases at J, leaving 4 bases unmatched. CDR3 length: 14 residues. Looked up from germline, CDR1 is SNHLY and CDR2 is FYNNEI. The chain's CDR3 is CASRADRGLEKLFF. Here the CDR3 DNA reads TGTGCCAGCAGGGCGGACAGGGGGCTTGAAAAACTGTTTTTT.

The chain joins TRBV7-9 to TRBJ2-5; 9 bases align to TRBD1. The J segment lost 5 bases and the V segment lost 5 bases, leaving 9 bases of the junction unmatched. Germline-derived CDR1 and CDR2 are SEHNR and FQNEAQ (reference sequence). This CDR3 contains 15 residues. The CDR3 reads CASSPQGAGEETQYF. In DNA form, the CDR3 reads TGTGCCAGCAGCCCACAGGGGGCTGGGGAGGAGACCCAGTACTTC.

The chain is built from TRBV4-1 and TRBJ2-7; 11 nucleotides match TRBD2. CDR3 size: 15 residues. CDR1 is MGHRA, CDR2 YSYEKL, per germline. With 0 bases clipped from V and 2 bases from J, the junction kept 0 bases outside the gene matches. CDR3 DNA: TGCGCCAGCAGCCAAGAACTAGCGGGGGCCTACGAGCAGTACTTC. It specifies CASSQELAGAYEQYF.

The rearrangement joins TRBV6-1 to TRBJ2-7; the match to TRBD2 covers 9 bases. In germline, CDR1 is MNHNS, CDR2 SASEGT. V shed 6 bases, J shed 0 bases, and the junction held 0 bases outside the gene matches. CDR3 length: 13 amino acids. CDR3 nucleotides: TGTGCCAGCAGGACTAGCGGCTCCTACGAGCAGTACTTC. Translation gives CASRTSGSYEQYF.

This chain uses TRBV4-1 with TRBJ1-1; no firm D call. Germline CDR1 MGHRA, CDR2 YSYEKL. The V end was cut by 7 bases, the J end by 0 bases, with 18 bases between. This CDR3 comprises 16 residues. Written as DNA, the CDR3 is TGCGCCAGCAAAATCGACGAAAGACAAATGAACACTGAAGCTTTCTTT. This gives the protein CASKIDERQMNTEAFF.

The chain couples TRBV19 to TRBJ1-5; 7 bases align to TRBD1. The CDR3 extends over 18 amino acids. From germline, CDR1 is LNHDA and CDR2 SQIVND (reference sequence). Trimming took 7 bases from V and 4 from J; bases not matched to a gene: 19. CDR3 in amino acids: CASTRPPGQPYPNQPQHF. The CDR3 bases are TGTGCCAGTACCCGCCCCCCGGGACAGCCATACCCAAATCAGCCCCAGCATTTT.

V is TRBV5-6 and J is TRBJ2-7; D might be TRBD2 (5 bases). From germline, CDR1 is SGHDT and CDR2 YYEEEE. The V and J ends lost 2 bases and 1 base respectively, with 10 bases between them. The CDR3 loop spans 14 amino acids. CDR3 bases: TGTGCCAGCAGCTTCGGAGGCAGATCCTACGAGCAGTACTTC. This codes for CASSFGGRSYEQYF. The entire variable domain, with the rest obtained from reference TRBV5-6 and TRBJ2-7, is as follows: DAGVTQSPTHLIKTRGQQVTLRCSPKSGHDTVSWYQQALGQGPQFIFQYYEEEERQRGNFPDRFSGHQFPNYSSELNVNALLLGDSALYLCASSFGGRSYEQYFGPGTRLTVT.

The V call is TRBV11-2, the J call TRBJ1-2, with TRBD1 as a possible D gene (5 bases). V was clipped by 5 bases and J by 5 bases, with 12 bases between them. The germline CDR1 and CDR2 sequences are SGHAT and FQNNGV. The CDR3 contains 13 residues. The CDR3 is CASSPDSKYGYTF. The CDR3 region has the DNA TGTGCCAGCAGCCCCGACAGCAAGTATGGCTACACCTTC.

The chain employs TRBV19 and TRBJ1-1, with unresolved D. This CDR3 spans 14 amino acids. Germline V lookup: CDR1 LNHDA, CDR2 SQIVND (reference sequence). The ends were cut back, 5 bases at V and 7 bases at J, with 17 bases in the middle. In DNA form, the CDR3 reads TGTGCCAGTAGTCGGCGGGAATCGTTCGGTGAAGCTTTCTTT. This sequence encodes CASSRRESFGEAFF.

A single count supports this clone. The chain has TRBV19 and TRBJ2-7, with D perhaps TRBD2 (5 bases). Germline CDR1 reads LNHDA; CDR2 reads SQIVND (reference sequence). CDR3 length equals 14 residues. V shed 7 bases and J shed 1 base, with 14 bases lying between them. CDR3 protein: CASKVVATSYEQYF. The CDR3 region has the DNA TGTGCCAGTAAGGTAGTAGCGACTTCCTACGAGCAGTACTTC.

The genes are TRBV5-4 and TRBJ2-7, with 9 bases that match TRBD2. The CDR3 is 16 residues long. With 0 bases clipped from V and 1 base from J, the junction kept 5 bases outside the gene matches. CDR1 and CDR2 (germline): SGHNT, YYREEE (reference sequence). CDR3 coding DNA: TGTGCCAGCAGCTTGGGCGGACTAGCGCCTTCCTACGAGCAGTACTTC. It specifies CASSLGGLAPSYEQYF.

This chain connects TRBV6-5 to TRBJ2-7; the D gene is possibly TRBD2 (7 bases). Trimming stripped 2 bases from V and 3 bases from J, with 11 bases between. The germline V gene has CDR1 MNHEY and CDR2 SVGAGI. The CDR3 has 14 amino acids. The CDR3 spells CASSYREGGYEQYF. CDR3 DNA: TGTGCCAGCAGTTACAGGGAGGGGGGCTACGAGCAGTACTTC.

This chain uses TRBV7-8 with TRBJ2-6, with 9 nucleotides matching TRBD1. The junction had 13 bases not matched to a gene; V was cut back by 1 base and J by 0 bases. CDR1 is SGHVS, CDR2 FQNEAQ, per germline. The CDR3 is made up of 21 amino acids. The DNA of the CDR3 is TGTGCCAGCAGCTTAGGCGTTAGGACAGGGGTCGGAAGCTCTGGGGCCAACGTCCTGACTTTC. Translating it yields CASSLGVRTGVGSSGANVLTF. The entire variable domain, with the rest obtained from reference TRBV7-8 and TRBJ2-6, is as follows: GAGVSQSPRYKVAKRGQDVALRCDPISGHVSLFWYQQALGQGPEFLTYFQNEAQLDKSGLPSDRFFAERPEGSVSTLKIQRTQQEDSAVYLCASSLGVRTGVGSSGANVLTFGAGSRLTVL.

V gene TRBV19 combines with J gene TRBJ2-3; tentative D call: TRBD2 (6 bases). Trimming removed 3 bases at V and 6 bases at J, with 10 bases between. Germline V CDR1 and CDR2: LNHDA, SQIVND (reference sequence). This CDR3 is built from 13 residues. The CDR3 sequence is CASSMGRGDTQYF. The CDR3 bases are TGTGCCAGTAGTATGGGACGGGGGGATACGCAGTATTTT.

This clone appeared once. The J gene is TRBJ2-3, the V gene TRBV7-2; the match to TRBD2 covers 13 bases. The CDR3 totals 16 residues. The germline V gene has CDR1 SGHTA and CDR2 FQGNSA. Losses at the gene ends were 5 bases for V and 2 bases for J; bases not matched to a gene: 4. The DNA of the CDR3 is TGTGCCAGCAGCCGGGGACTAGCGGGACCCACAGATACGCAGTATTTT. Amino acid sequence: CASSRGLAGPTDTQYF.

The J gene is TRBJ2-3, the V gene TRBV4-2, with 7 bases matching TRBD2. Germline lookup yields CDR1 LGHNA and CDR2 YNFKEQ. The CDR3 is 16 amino acids. V lost 4 bases, J lost 3 bases, and 10 bases stayed unmatched. The CDR3 spells CASSPTRGGGTDTQYF. The CDR3 DNA is TGTGCCAGCAGCCCCACTCGGGGCGGGGGTACAGATACGCAGTATTTT.

V is TRBV6-6 and J is TRBJ1-1; D perhaps matches TRBD1 (5 bases). The CDR3 has 15 amino acids. Trimming removed 0 bases from V and 0 bases from J, with 8 bases in between. Germline V gene lookup returns CDR1 MNHNY and CDR2 SVGAGI (reference sequence). This chain's CDR3 is CASSYSTVMNTEAFF. The CDR3 DNA sequence: TGTGCCAGCAGTTACTCGACAGTTATGAACACTGAAGCTTTCTTT.

The chain is built from TRBV4-3 and TRBJ1-2, with D perhaps TRBD1 (5 bases). Per germline, CDR1 LGHNA and CDR2 YSLEER. The CDR3 sequence is 16 residues long. With 4 bases removed from V and 8 bases from J, the gap between germline ends came to 23 bases. The CDR3 here is CASSPKARGDFRGYTF. CDR3 DNA: TGCGCCAGCAGCCCAAAGGCCCGGGGGGATTTTCGGGGCTACACCTTC.

V and J are TRBV5-1 and TRBJ2-5, with no clear D. CDR3 length: 16 residues. The germline CDR1 and CDR2 sequences are SGHRS and YFSETQ. V was cut by 0 bases and J by 2 bases, with 14 bases left in between. In DNA form, the CDR3 reads TGCGCCAGCAGCTTGGGTTGGTCTACTTTACAAGAGACCCAGTACTTC. This codes for CASSLGWSTLQETQYF. The entire variable domain, with the rest obtained from reference TRBV5-1 and TRBJ2-5, is as follows: KAGVTQTPRYLIKTRGQQVTLSCSPISGHRSVSWYQQTPGQGLQFLFEYFSETQRNKGNFPGRFSGRQFSNSRSEMNVSTLELGDSALYLCASSLGWSTLQETQYFGPGTRLLVL.

This clone was found once. V gene TRBV28 combines with J gene TRBJ1-3, with D unclear. CDR3 size: 13 residues. V dropped 7 bases and J dropped 0 bases, with 7 bases sitting between them. Germline V gives CDR1 MDHEN, CDR2 SYDVKM. The chain's CDR3 is CASTILSGNTIYF. In nucleotides, the CDR3 is TGTGCCAGCACCATACTCTCTGGAAACACCATATATTTT.

The genes are TRBV2 and TRBJ2-1, with a weak D call TRBD2 (7 bases). Germline CDR1 and CDR2: SNHLY and FYNNEI. V lost 6 bases and J lost 4, with 13 bases in between. This CDR3 is 14 amino acids long. As DNA, the CDR3 is TGTGCCAGCAGGTTGGGGGGGGCGTACAATGAGCAGTTCTTC. Translation: CASRLGGAYNEQFF.

This chain uses TRBV7-2 with TRBJ1-4; possible D gene TRBD1, 6 bases. Germline assignment: CDR1 SGHTA and CDR2 FQGNSA. This CDR3 is built from 15 residues. V was cut by 1 base and J by 6 bases, with 12 bases left in between. The CDR3: CASSLVRGADEKLFF. DNA for the CDR3: TGTGCCAGCAGCTTAGTCCGGGGGGCGGATGAAAAACTGTTTTTT.

The J gene is TRBJ2-7, the V gene TRBV27, with 7 nucleotides matching TRBD2. Germline assignment: CDR1 MNHEY and CDR2 SMNVEV (reference sequence). The J segment lost 3 bases and the V segment lost 5 bases, leaving 7 bases of the junction unmatched. This CDR3 has 14 amino acids. CDR3 nucleotides: TGTGCCAGCAGTAGGGGCGGGGAGGGCTACGAGCAGTACTTC. This codes for CASSRGGEGYEQYF.

This chain joins TRBV6-1 and TRBJ2-1, with TRBD2 identical over 8 bases. V was pared by 8 bases and J by 5 bases, with 8 bases of the junction left unmatched. The CDR3 has 14 residues. Looked up from germline, CDR1 is MNHNS and CDR2 is SASEGT. The CDR3 region has the DNA TGTGCCAGCTTCAACGGGGGGGCCCACAATGAGCAGTTCTTC. It translates to CASFNGGAHNEQFF.

This chain uses TRBV4-2 with TRBJ2-3, with D perhaps TRBD1 (6 bases). V was shortened by 3 bases and J by 4 bases, with 11 bases between the two germline ends. The CDR3 totals 14 residues. CDR1 is LGHNA, CDR2 YNFKEQ, per germline. The chain's CDR3 is CASSQGAASDTQYF. CDR3 in DNA: TGTGCCAGCAGCCAGGGGGCTGCCTCAGATACGCAGTATTTT.

The J gene is TRBJ2-2, the V gene TRBV5-1, with D possibly matching TRBD1 (5 bases). This CDR3 is 16 amino acids long. V dropped 2 bases and J dropped 7 bases, with 18 bases sitting between them. CDR1 and CDR2 (germline): SGHRS, YFSETQ. The CDR3 loop is CASSFGDRQGGGELFF. The CDR3 DNA is TGCGCCAGCAGCTTTGGTGATCGGCAGGGCGGCGGGGAGCTGTTTTTT.

This chain connects TRBV19 to TRBJ1-5; 10 bases fit TRBD1. CDR1 and CDR2 from the germline V gene are LNHDA and SQIVND (reference sequence). V lost 6 bases and J lost 10; bases outside the gene matches: 15. This CDR3 contains 16 residues. CDR3 DNA sequence: TGTGCCAGTAGATCACCGGGACAGGGGTCATTACAACCCCAGCATTTT. Translated: CASRSPGQGSLQPQHF. Full variable domain (remainder filled in from reference TRBV19 and TRBJ1-5): DGGITQSPKYLFRKEGQNVTLSCEQNLNHDAMYWYRQDPGQGLRLIYYSQIVNDFQKGDIAEGYSVSREKKESFPLTVTSAQKNPTAFYLCASRSPGQGSLQPQHFGDGTRLSIL.

J is TRBJ2-3 and V is TRBV29-1, with a weak D call TRBD2 (6 bases). The CDR3 contains 13 residues. V shed 7 bases and J shed 2 bases, with 13 bases lying between them. Germline CDR1 is SQVTM and CDR2 is ANQGSEA. The CDR3 coding sequence is TGCAGCGCCTTCGGGAGCTTCACAGATACGCAGTATTTT. The encoded protein is CSAFGSFTDTQYF.

The gene calls are TRBV15 and TRBJ1-4, with D tentatively TRBD1 (5 bases). The CDR3 spans 16 residues. Germline V gives CDR1 LNHNV, CDR2 YYDKDF (reference sequence). Trimming removed 5 bases from V and 8 bases from J, with 21 bases in between. The CDR3 DNA reads TGTGCCACCAGCTTCGCAAGAAGCGGGGGGAGAGAAAAACTGTTTTTT. This sequence encodes CATSFARSGGREKLFF.